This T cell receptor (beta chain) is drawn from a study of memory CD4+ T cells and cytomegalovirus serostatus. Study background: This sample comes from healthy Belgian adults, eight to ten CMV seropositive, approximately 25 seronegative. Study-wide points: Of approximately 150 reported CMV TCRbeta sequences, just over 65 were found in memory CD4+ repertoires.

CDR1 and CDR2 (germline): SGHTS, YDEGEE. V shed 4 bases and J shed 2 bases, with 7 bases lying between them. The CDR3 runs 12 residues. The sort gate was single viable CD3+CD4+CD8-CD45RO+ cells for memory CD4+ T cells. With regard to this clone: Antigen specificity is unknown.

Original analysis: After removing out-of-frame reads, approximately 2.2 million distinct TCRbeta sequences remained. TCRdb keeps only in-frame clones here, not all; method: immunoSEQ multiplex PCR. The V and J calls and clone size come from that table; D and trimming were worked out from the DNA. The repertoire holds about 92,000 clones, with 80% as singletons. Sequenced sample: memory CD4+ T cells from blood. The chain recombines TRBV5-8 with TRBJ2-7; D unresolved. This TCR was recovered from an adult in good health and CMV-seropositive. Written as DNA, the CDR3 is TGTGCCAGCAGCCGTAAAACCTACGAGCAGTACTTC. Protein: CASSRKTYEQYF.